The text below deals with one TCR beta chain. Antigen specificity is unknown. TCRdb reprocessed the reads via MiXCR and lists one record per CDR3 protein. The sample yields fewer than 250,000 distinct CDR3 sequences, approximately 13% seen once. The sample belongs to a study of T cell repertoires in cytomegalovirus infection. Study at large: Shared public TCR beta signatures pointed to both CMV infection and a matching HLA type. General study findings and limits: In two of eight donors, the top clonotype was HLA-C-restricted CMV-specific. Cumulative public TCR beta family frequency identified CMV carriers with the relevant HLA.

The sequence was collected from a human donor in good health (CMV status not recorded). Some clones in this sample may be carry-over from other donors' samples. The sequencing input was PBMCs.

The CDR3 loop reads CASSLEFSGGALGYEQYF. CDR3 nucleotide sequence: TGTGCCAGCAGCTTAGAGTTTAGCGGGGGGGCCCTGGGTTACGAGCAGTACTTC. The rearrangement links TRBV11-2 to TRBJ2-7; 11 bases align to TRBD2. The CDR3 has 18 residues. Germline V gene sequence: CDR1 SGHAT, CDR2 FQNNGV. The trim removed 0 bases at V and 4 bases at J, leaving 11 bases unmatched.